This passage covers 9 T cell receptor beta chains from one sample sequenced in a study of T cells expressing NK-cell markers. TCRdb re-called the 5' RACE reads, yielding one record per CDR3 amino acid sequence without DNA. The ten most abundant clones cover approximately 3.6% of a sample with around 550,000 distinct CDR3 sequences. Specimen: blood T cells: a sorted CD56 or NKG2C T cell subset, CD4+ or CD8+ T cells, or bulk PBMC T cells (not recorded which). The receptors were sampled from a man aged 18 to 30 in good health.

The V call is TRBV10-3, the J call TRBJ2-6. Germline CDR1 and CDR2: ENHRY and SYGVKD. The CDR3 has 16 amino acids. The CDR3 loop reads CAIRSTLEIRANLLTF.

The chain recombines TRBV12-3 or TRBV12-4 with TRBJ2-6; TCRdb lists TRBD2, though no DNA is available to test this call. This CDR3 has 17 amino acids. CDR3 protein: CASRGPGLASGANVLTF.

The J gene is TRBJ2-3, the V gene TRBV10-3; the TCRdb call, TRBD2, lacks DNA for checking. Germline V CDR1 and CDR2: ENHRY, SYGVKD. The CDR3 has 15 amino acids. The CDR3 sequence: CAISIRRADTDTQYF.

V is TRBV12-3 or TRBV12-4 and J is TRBJ2-2; the TRBD2 assignment by TCRdb is unverifiable without DNA. The CDR3 has 15 residues. CDR3 amino acids: CASSFAGGRTGELFF.

V and J are TRBV9 and TRBJ2-1. Per the germline V gene, CDR1 is SGDLS and CDR2 is YYNGEE. The CDR3 extends over 14 amino acids. CDR3 region: CASSGQGLYNEQFF. Together with reference TRBV9 and TRBJ2-1, the CDR3 gives the full variable domain: DSGVTQTPKHLITATGQRVTLRCSPRSGDLSVYWYQQSLDQGLQFLIQYYNGEERAKGNILERFSAQQFPDLHSELNLSSLELGDSALYFCASSGQGLYNEQFFGPGTRLTVL.

The V gene is TRBV10-3, the J gene TRBJ2-3; TCRdb reports TRBD1, a call that lacks DNA to check it against. The CDR3 extends over 16 amino acids. Germline loops: CDR1 ENHRY, CDR2 SYGVKD. The CDR3 region is CAISGLSGIGADTQYF.

V and J are TRBV10-3 and TRBJ2-1; TCRdb indicates TRBD2, and absent DNA this call remains unverified. The CDR3 runs 14 residues. Per germline, CDR1 ENHRY and CDR2 SYGVKD. CDR3: CACTGTNSYNEQFF.

The gene calls are TRBV20-1 and TRBJ2-7; TCRdb gives TRBD2 as the D gene, but with no DNA this cannot be confirmed. Germline lookup yields CDR1 DFQATT and CDR2 SNEGSKA (reference sequence). This CDR3 has 15 amino acids. The CDR3 protein is CSAKALAATAYEQYF.

The chain has TRBV6-2 or TRBV6-3 and TRBJ2-3. Germline V gene lookup returns CDR1 MNHEY and CDR2 SVGEGT. This CDR3 comprises 13 residues. This CDR3 reads CASTYDPVDTQYF.